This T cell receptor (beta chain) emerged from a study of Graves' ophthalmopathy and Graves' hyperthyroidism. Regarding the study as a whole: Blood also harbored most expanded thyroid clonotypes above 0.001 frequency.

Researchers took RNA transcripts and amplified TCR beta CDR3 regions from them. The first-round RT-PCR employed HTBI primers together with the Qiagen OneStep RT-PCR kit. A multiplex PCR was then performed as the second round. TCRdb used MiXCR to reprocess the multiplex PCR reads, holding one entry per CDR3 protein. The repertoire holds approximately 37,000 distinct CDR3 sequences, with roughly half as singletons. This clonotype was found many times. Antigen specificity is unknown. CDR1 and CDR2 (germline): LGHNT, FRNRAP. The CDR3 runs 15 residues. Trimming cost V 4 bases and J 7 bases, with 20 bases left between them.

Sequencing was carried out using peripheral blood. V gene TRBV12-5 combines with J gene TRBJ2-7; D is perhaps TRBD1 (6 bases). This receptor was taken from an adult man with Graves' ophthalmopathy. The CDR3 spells CASGSPRGGNGEQYF. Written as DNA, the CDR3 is TGTGCTAGTGGTTCCCCCAGGGGCGGAAATGGGGAGCAGTACTTC.